The 32 T cell receptor beta chains below come from one sample, sequenced in a study of blood T cell repertoires in COVID-19. Repertoires were generated with immunoSEQ multiplex PCR, while TCRdb's copy carries only in-frame clones and drops some. The sample records about 390,000 clones, around 87% being singletons. The sample consisted of peripheral blood. The receptor source for this set is a woman aged 55-70 years with COVID-19, enrolled during active disease.

J is TRBJ2-7 and V is TRBV5-1; 11 bases agree with TRBD1. CDR1 is SGHRS and CDR2 is YFSETQ in the germline V gene. The ends lost 0 bases at V and 5 bases at J; junction bases unmatched: 4. CDR3 length equals 15 residues. This CDR3 is CASSLEGQGAHEQYF. The CDR3 nucleotides are TGCGCCAGCAGCTTGGAAGGACAGGGGGCACACGAGCAGTACTTC.

The gene calls are TRBV6-5 and TRBJ2-6; D may be TRBD2 (6 bases). CDR3 size: 16 residues. Germline V gene sequence: CDR1 MNHEY, CDR2 SVGAGI. The V end lost 4 bases, the J end lost 0 bases, and 10 bases lay between the germline ends. CDR3 loop: CASSSGSASGANVLTF. DNA of the CDR3: TGTGCCAGCAGTTCCGGGAGCGCCTCTGGGGCCAACGTCCTGACTTTC.

This clone has only one observation. In DNA, the CDR3 is TGTGCCAGCAGCAAGCCTCGGGGGGTCGGAAACACCATATATTTT. It yields the protein CASSKPRGVGNTIYF. The gene calls are TRBV11-2 and TRBJ1-3; D is perhaps TRBD1 (5 bases). This CDR3 has 15 amino acids. Trimming took 5 bases from V and 4 from J, leaving 15 bases between them. CDR1 is SGHAT and CDR2 is FQNNGV in the germline V gene.

In the case of this clone: Other DNA sequences in the sample encode the same CDR3. This chain uses TRBV18 with TRBJ2-7, with a weak D call TRBD1 (5 bases). CDR3 length: 14 residues. Germline V gives CDR1 KGHSH, CDR2 LQKENI. V lost 2 bases to trimming and J lost 0 bases, with 8 bases between them. CDR3 residues: CASSPSTGSYEQYF. As DNA, the CDR3 is TGTGCCAGCTCACCATCAACAGGCTCCTACGAGCAGTACTTC.

This chain connects TRBV6-6 to TRBJ2-2; 8 nucleotides align to TRBD1. J gave up 3 bases and V 7 bases, and 7 bases lay outside the gene matches. From germline, CDR1 is MNHNY and CDR2 SVGAGI (reference sequence). The CDR3 totals 15 residues. The CDR3 nucleotides are TGTGCCAGCACTTTTGGACAGGGCGACACCGGGGAGCTGTTTTTT. Translated: CASTFGQGDTGELFF.

The chain is built from TRBV28 and TRBJ1-5; a weak D match, TRBD1 (5 bases). V was trimmed by 8 bases and J by 6 bases, leaving 23 bases between them. Germline V CDR1 and CDR2: MDHEN, SYDVKM. This CDR3 spans 16 amino acids. This chain's CDR3 is CASLGPGSGESQPQHF. The CDR3, as DNA: TGTGCCAGCCTCGGTCCAGGGTCCGGTGAGAGTCAGCCCCAGCATTTT.

The rearrangement joins TRBV14 to TRBJ1-1; D is uncertain. From germline, CDR1 is SGHDN and CDR2 FVKESK. The V end lost 2 bases, the J end lost 5 bases, and 9 bases lay between the germline ends. The CDR3 has 13 residues. CDR3: CASSQIRRTEAFF. The CDR3, as DNA: TGTGCCAGCAGCCAAATCAGGAGGACTGAAGCTTTCTTT.

This chain links TRBV2 with TRBJ2-5; TRBD1 matches 11 bases. V trimming: 3 bases; J trimming: 4 bases; junction bases outside the gene matches: 4. The CDR3 loop spans 15 amino acids. In germline, CDR1 is SNHLY, CDR2 FYNNEI. DNA of the CDR3: TGTGCCAGCAGTGACCGCGGGACAGGGGGAGAGACCCAGTACTTC. This translates into CASSDRGTGGETQYF.

This chain joins TRBV12-3 or TRBV12-4 and TRBJ2-7; D is unclear. V lost 5 bases and J 6 bases, leaving 11 bases between the germline ends. The CDR3 is 12 amino acids. The CDR3, as DNA: TGTGCCAGCAGTCAAATAGCTGGCGAGCAGTACTTC. Protein product: CASSQIAGEQYF.

This rearrangement joins TRBV7-9 to TRBJ1-2; 10 bases are shared with TRBD1. V gave up 7 bases and J gave up 3 bases; unmatched junction bases: 14. The CDR3 is made up of 17 amino acids. From germline, CDR1 is SEHNR and CDR2 FQNEAQ (reference sequence). CDR3 nucleotide sequence: TGTGCCAGCAACGACATTTTTTCGACAGGGGGCGACTATGGCTACACCTTC. This sequence encodes CASNDIFSTGGDYGYTF.

This clone was counted a single time. This chain connects TRBV24-1 to TRBJ1-2; 8 bases align to TRBD1. With V trimmed by 11 bases and J by 4 bases, 17 bases remained unmatched. The CDR3 extends over 16 amino acids. Per germline, CDR1 KGHDR and CDR2 SFDVKD. The CDR3 DNA sequence: TGTGCCATCGAAGCAAACGGGGCAGGGGGCTTCTATGGCTACACCTTC. Protein product: CAIEANGAGGFYGYTF.

The J gene is TRBJ2-7, the V gene TRBV28, with 10 bases that match TRBD1. The CDR3 loop spans 14 amino acids. V was pared by 5 bases and J by 5 bases, with 6 bases of the junction left unmatched. Germline V lookup: CDR1 MDHEN, CDR2 SYDVKM. The CDR3 loop reads CASSPWTGGNEQYF. The CDR3, as DNA: TGTGCCAGCAGTCCATGGACAGGGGGAAACGAGCAGTACTTC.

In this sample, this clone turned up once. The chain has TRBV5-4 and TRBJ2-3, with 7 bases lining up with TRBD2. The CDR3 totals 18 residues. CDR1 is SGHNT and CDR2 is YYREEE in the germline V gene (reference sequence). Trimming at V came to 7 bases and at J to 0 bases, leaving 17 bases not matched to a gene. CDR3 DNA: TGTGCCAGCCGCCTACTAATGACTAGCTCCCCGAGCACAGATACGCAGTATTTT. Translating gives CASRLLMTSSPSTDTQYF.

The chain employs TRBV28 and TRBJ1-6; a weak D match, TRBD1 (5 bases). Germline V gene lookup returns CDR1 MDHEN and CDR2 SYDVKM. V dropped 5 bases and J dropped 8 bases, with 13 bases sitting between them. The CDR3 sequence is 14 residues long. CDR3: CASSEAGRHSPLHF. CDR3 nucleotide sequence: TGTGCCAGCAGTGAGGCAGGGAGGCATTCACCCCTCCACTTT.

The genes are TRBV2 and TRBJ2-5, with D maybe TRBD1 (5 bases). CDR1 and CDR2 from the germline V gene are SNHLY and FYNNEI. The CDR3 is made up of 15 amino acids. V was shortened by 10 bases and J by 0 bases, with 18 bases between the two germline ends. CDR3 sequence reads: CANAQGIRNQETQYF. The DNA of the CDR3 is TGTGCCAATGCCCAGGGTATTCGGAACCAAGAGACCCAGTACTTC.

There are a few counts of this clone. The V and J genes are TRBV5-6 and TRBJ2-3; D remains ambiguous. The CDR3 loop spans 15 amino acids. CDR1 and CDR2 from the germline V gene are SGHDT and YYEEEE. Trimming shortened V by 2 bases and J by 4 bases, and 14 bases separated the two germline ends. In DNA form, the CDR3 reads TGTGCCAGCAGCTTCGTTGCGGTTCTCCCAGATACGCAGTATTTT. Translated: CASSFVAVLPDTQYF.

The table lists this clone with a count of one. The chain employs TRBV7-6 and TRBJ2-5; D gene unclear. V was shortened by 3 bases and J by 7 bases, with 6 bases between the two germline ends. The germline V gene encodes CDR1 SGHVS and CDR2 FNYEAQ. The CDR3 has 11 amino acids. The CDR3 nucleotides read TGTGCCAGCAGCTTCCCGGGGACCCAGTACTTC. This translates into CASSFPGTQYF.

This chain connects TRBV5-1 to TRBJ2-2; 8 bases are a match to TRBD1. The CDR3 has 13 amino acids. The germline V gene encodes CDR1 SGHRS and CDR2 YFSETQ. V dropped 4 bases and J dropped 6; count of bases not matched to a gene: 2. The CDR3 DNA is TGCGCCAGCAGCCGACAGGGGTCCGGGGAGCTGTTTTTT. Translating gives CASSRQGSGELFF.

The chain combines TRBV3-1 (or the pseudogene TRBV3-2) with TRBJ2-1; 10 bases map to TRBD2. The junction had 3 bases not matched to a gene; V was cut back by 2 bases and J by 2 bases. The germline V gene encodes CDR1 LGHDT and CDR2 YNNKEL (reference sequence). There are 16 residues in the CDR3. The CDR3: CASSQTAGGTYNEQFF. The CDR3 DNA follows: TGTGCCAGCAGCCAAACAGCGGGGGGGACCTACAATGAGCAGTTCTTC.

A few counts support this clone. The chain uses TRBV6-6 and TRBJ1-5, with 9 bases that match TRBD1. After removal of 2 bases from V and 11 bases from J, the junction contained 7 bases not matched to a gene. The germline V gene has CDR1 MNHNY and CDR2 SVGAGI (reference sequence). The CDR3 extends over 14 amino acids. CDR3: CASSYRDRAQAQHF. The CDR3 region has the DNA TGTGCCAGCAGTTACCGGGACAGGGCCCAGGCCCAGCATTTT.

The gene calls are TRBV19 and TRBJ1-2; TRBD1 matches at 9 bases. The CDR3 loop spans 14 amino acids. After removal of 4 bases from V and 6 bases from J, the junction contained 6 bases not matched to a gene. The germline CDR1 and CDR2 sequences are LNHDA and SQIVND (reference sequence). In DNA form, the CDR3 reads TGTGCCAGTAGTACCACAGGGGGCCGGCATGGCTACACCTTC. This sequence encodes CASSTTGGRHGYTF.

The chain couples TRBV6-5 to TRBJ1-4, with TRBD1 as a possible D gene (6 bases). This CDR3 has 15 residues. Per germline, CDR1 MNHEY and CDR2 SVGAGI. Trimming stripped 7 bases from V and 7 bases from J, with 19 bases between. CDR3 loop: CASTRLQGVSEKLFF. CDR3 in DNA: TGTGCCAGCACCCGTTTACAGGGTGTCAGTGAAAAACTGTTTTTT.

V usage is TRBV18 and J usage is TRBJ2-7; 7 nucleotides line up with TRBD1. Trimming took 4 bases from V and 2 from J; bases not matched to a gene: 5. The CDR3 length is 14 residues. CDR1 KGHSH and CDR2 LQKENI come from the germline V gene. This CDR3 reads CASSRTTGTYEQYF. The CDR3 DNA follows: TGTGCCAGCTCACGAACGACAGGGACCTACGAGCAGTACTTC.

The chain uses TRBV9 and TRBJ2-3; 7 nucleotides agree with TRBD2. The germline V gene has CDR1 SGDLS and CDR2 YYNGEE. The CDR3 contains 15 residues. V was clipped by 1 base and J by 0 bases; unmatched bases: 2. CDR3 protein: CASSVLRGSTDTQYF. The CDR3 bases are TGTGCCAGCAGCGTACTGCGGGGGAGCACAGATACGCAGTATTTT. Full variable domain (remainder filled in from reference TRBV9 and TRBJ2-3): DSGVTQTPKHLITATGQRVTLRCSPRSGDLSVYWYQQSLDQGLQFLIQYYNGEERAKGNILERFSAQQFPDLHSELNLSSLELGDSALYFCASSVLRGSTDTQYFGPGTRLTVL.

This rearrangement joins TRBV6-5 to TRBJ1-1; D may be TRBD1 (6 bases). CDR3 length: 15 amino acids. CDR1 and CDR2 (germline): MNHEY, SVGAGI. The V and J ends lost 6 bases and 2 bases respectively, with 16 bases between them. CDR3 DNA: TGTGCCAGCAGAGCAGAACGGACAGAAAACACTGAAGCTTTCTTT. Residues: CASRAERTENTEAFF.

The chain carries TRBV4-1 and TRBJ1-1; 8 nucleotides match TRBD1. The CDR3 length is 13 residues. The V gene end was trimmed by 2 bases and the J gene end by 10 bases; junction bases not matched to a gene: 6. Per the germline V gene, CDR1 is MGHRA and CDR2 is YSYEKL. CDR3 protein: CASSQQGAARAFF. In DNA, the CDR3 is TGCGCCAGCAGCCAACAGGGGGCCGCTCGAGCTTTCTTT.

This clone was counted a single time. The rearrangement uses TRBV2 and TRBJ2-5, with 11 positions matching TRBD2. Germline-derived CDR1 and CDR2 are SNHLY and FYNNEI. V was clipped by 4 bases and J by 3 bases; unmatched bases: 7. This CDR3 is built from 16 residues. The CDR3 bases are TGTGCCAGCAGTGGAGGTAGCGGGGGGGCCAAAGAGACCCAGTACTTC. Its translation is CASSGGSGGAKETQYF.

The rearrangement joins TRBV5-1 to TRBJ1-2; TRBD1 might be the D (6 bases). From germline, CDR1 is SGHRS and CDR2 YFSETQ. The CDR3 extends over 13 amino acids. V lost 4 bases and J 4 bases, leaving 11 bases between the germline ends. In DNA, the CDR3 is TGCGCCAGCAGCCCAGGGGACGGCTATGGCTACACCTTC. It translates to CASSPGDGYGYTF.

CDR3 residues: CASSRNRGGETQYF. The CDR3 coding sequence is TGCGCCAGCAGCCGGAACAGGGGCGGGGAGACCCAGTACTTC. This rearrangement joins TRBV5-1 to TRBJ2-5; 7 bases map to TRBD1. This CDR3 spans 14 amino acids. V gave up 4 bases and J gave up 5 bases; unmatched junction bases: 8. The germline V gene has CDR1 SGHRS and CDR2 YFSETQ.

Points on this clone: The same CDR3 arises from other DNA sequences in this sample as well. The chain combines TRBV18 with TRBJ2-5; 7 bases fit TRBD1. This CDR3 is built from 13 residues. Germline CDR1 KGHSH, CDR2 LQKENI. J gave up 3 bases and V 3 bases, and 1 base lay outside the gene matches. The CDR3 sequence is CASSPGTEETQYF. The CDR3 DNA sequence: TGTGCCAGCTCACCGGGGACAGAAGAGACCCAGTACTTC.

This clone has only a few counts. The chain uses TRBV6-6 and TRBJ1-2, with a tentative D call TRBD1 (6 bases). The CDR3 spans 14 residues. V lost 1 base and J 4 bases, leaving 10 bases between the germline ends. CDR1 MNHNY and CDR2 SVGAGI come from the germline V gene (reference sequence). For the CDR3, the DNA is TGTGCCAGCAGTTACTTCATGGACAGCTATGGCTACACCTTC. This codes for CASSYFMDSYGYTF.

The chain employs TRBV24-1 and TRBJ2-4; 8 nucleotides match TRBD1. Germline CDR1 is KGHDR and CDR2 is SFDVKD. The junction had 8 bases not matched to a gene; V was cut back by 4 bases and J by 1 base. The CDR3 is made up of 17 amino acids. The CDR3 DNA follows: TGTGCCACCAGTGACTGGACAGGGATGAGGGCCAAAAACATTCAGTACTTC. The encoded protein is CATSDWTGMRAKNIQYF.